One and the same sample provided the 6 T cell receptor beta chains below, sequenced in a study of T-cell memory formation after mild COVID-19. TCRdb reanalysed the 5' RACE reads using MiXCR and keeps one entry per CDR3 protein. The sample has 550,000 to 600,000 distinct CDR3 sequences, approximately 15% seen once. Input material: PBMCs or a T cell subset sorted from them (not recorded which). Receptor source: an adult woman who had mild COVID-19 (a few samples of this study predate the infection). Cell type and time point are not known.

The genes are TRBV5-6 and TRBJ2-5, with D possibly matching TRBD1 (6 bases). Germline V lookup: CDR1 SGHDT, CDR2 YYEEEE. Trimming pared 4 bases from V and 4 bases from J, leaving 11 bases between. This CDR3 contains 13 residues. The CDR3 coding sequence is TGTGCCAGCAGCCCTACAGGGATAGAGACCCAGTACTTC. Protein sequence: CASSPTGIETQYF.

In this sample, this clonotype turned up a few times. This sequence joins TRBV5-1 and TRBJ2-7; possible D gene TRBD1, 5 bases. V lost 4 bases, J lost 4 bases, and 15 bases lay in between. CDR1 is SGHRS, CDR2 YFSETQ, per germline. The CDR3 loop spans 14 amino acids. In DNA form, the CDR3 reads TGCGCCAGCAGCAGAGGACACCGCTGGTACGAGCAGTACTTC. Residues: CASSRGHRWYEQYF.

The chain links TRBV7-2 to TRBJ2-5, with D unclear. The ends were cut back, 6 bases at V and 5 bases at J, with 10 bases in the middle. The CDR3 covers 12 residues. Germline V gene data show CDR1 as SGHTA and CDR2 as FQGNSA. CDR3 DNA sequence: TGTGCCAGCAGATTAACCAGGGAGACCCAGTACTTC. Its translation is CASRLTRETQYF.

The chain combines TRBV6-5 with TRBJ1-2; 10 positions agree with TRBD1. The germline gives CDR1 MNHEY, CDR2 SVGAGI. With V trimmed by 6 bases and J by 8 bases, 12 bases remained unmatched. The CDR3 has 15 amino acids. CDR3 bases: TGTGCCAGCAGACCTCAGGGACAGGGGTACCTAGGCTACACCTTC. Translation: CASRPQGQGYLGYTF.

This chain joins TRBV11-2 and TRBJ2-7; D is ambiguous. The CDR3 is 14 residues long. The germline gives CDR1 SGHAT, CDR2 FQNNGV. V lost 5 bases to trimming and J lost 3 bases, with 14 bases between them. This chain's CDR3 is CASSTKEGFYEQYF. CDR3 DNA sequence: TGTGCCAGCAGCACCAAAGAAGGGTTCTACGAGCAGTACTTC. The variable domain in full, completed from reference TRBV11-2 and TRBJ2-7, reads EAGVAQSPRYKIIEKRQSVAFWCNPISGHATLYWYQQILGQGPKLLIQFQNNGVVDDSQLPKDRFSAERLKGVDSTLKIQPAKLEDSAVYLCASSTKEGFYEQYFGPGTRLTVT.

In DNA, the CDR3 is TGCAGTGCTAGATTTGCGGGAGCCGGCACAGATACGCAGTATTTT. The encoded protein is CSARFAGAGTDTQYF. The V gene is TRBV20-1, the J gene TRBJ2-3, with 7 positions matching TRBD2. CDR1 and CDR2 from the germline V gene are DFQATT and SNEGSKA (reference sequence). V lost 2 bases to trimming and J lost 1 base; unmatched junction nucleotides: 6. The CDR3 covers 15 residues.